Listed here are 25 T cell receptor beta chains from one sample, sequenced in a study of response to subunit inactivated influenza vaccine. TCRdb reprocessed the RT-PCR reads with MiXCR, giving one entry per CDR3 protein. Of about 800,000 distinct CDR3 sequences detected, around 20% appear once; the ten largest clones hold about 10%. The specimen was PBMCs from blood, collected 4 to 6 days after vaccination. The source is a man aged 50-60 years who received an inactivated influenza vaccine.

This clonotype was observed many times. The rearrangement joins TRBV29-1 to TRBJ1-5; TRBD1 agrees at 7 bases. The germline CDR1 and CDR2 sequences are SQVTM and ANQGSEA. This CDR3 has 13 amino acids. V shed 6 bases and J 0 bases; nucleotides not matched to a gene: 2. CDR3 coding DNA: TGCAGCGTACAGGGGAATAGCAATCAGCCCCAGCATTTT. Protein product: CSVQGNSNQPQHF.

The CDR3 bases are TGCAGTGCTACTTCCGGAGCGGGAGTTGGCACAGATACGCAGTATTTT. It codes for CSATSGAGVGTDTQYF. This sequence joins TRBV20-1 and TRBJ2-3; 8 positions match TRBD2. Germline values: CDR1 DFQATT, CDR2 SNEGSKA (reference sequence). Trimming at V came to 4 bases and at J to 1 base, leaving 10 bases not matched to a gene. The CDR3 is 16 residues long.

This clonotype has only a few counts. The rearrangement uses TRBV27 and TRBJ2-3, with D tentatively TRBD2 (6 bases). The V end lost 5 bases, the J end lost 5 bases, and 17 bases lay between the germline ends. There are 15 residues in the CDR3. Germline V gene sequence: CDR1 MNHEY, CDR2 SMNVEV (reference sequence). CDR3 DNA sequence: TGTGCCAGCAGTCTGGAGGGACCCAGACAAGATACGCAGTATTTT. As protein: CASSLEGPRQDTQYF.

The CDR3 protein is CASSSSQGNTEAFF. CDR3 nucleotide sequence: TGTGCCAGCAGCTCATCACAGGGGAACACTGAAGCTTTCTTT. J is TRBJ1-1 and V is TRBV7-9; possible D gene TRBD1, 6 bases. Germline CDR1 is SEHNR and CDR2 is FQNEAQ (reference sequence). V was trimmed by 4 bases and J by 1 base, leaving 10 bases between them. The CDR3 is 14 residues long.

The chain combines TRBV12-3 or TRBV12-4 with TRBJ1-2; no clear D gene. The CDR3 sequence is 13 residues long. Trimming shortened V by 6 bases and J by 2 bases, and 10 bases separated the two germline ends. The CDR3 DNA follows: TGTGCCAGCAGAGGAGGGTCCAACTATGGCTACACCTTC. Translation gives CASRGGSNYGYTF.

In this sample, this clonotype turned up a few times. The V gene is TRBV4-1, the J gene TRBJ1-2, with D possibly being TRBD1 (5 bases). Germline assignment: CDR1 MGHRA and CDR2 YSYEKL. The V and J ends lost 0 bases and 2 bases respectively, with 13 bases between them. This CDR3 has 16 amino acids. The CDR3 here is CASSQDFEGPNYGYTF. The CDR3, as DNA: TGCGCCAGCAGCCAAGATTTTGAGGGACCCAACTATGGCTACACCTTC.

CDR3 sequence: CASSLQGATVYGYTF. The CDR3 region has the DNA TGTGCCAGCAGCCTCCAGGGCGCGACAGTCTATGGCTACACCTTC. V usage is TRBV4-2 and J usage is TRBJ1-2; D possibly corresponds to TRBD1 (5 bases). Trimming took off 4 bases at V and 4 bases at J, with 16 bases between the two ends. This CDR3 has 15 amino acids. CDR1 is LGHNA and CDR2 is YNFKEQ in the germline V gene.

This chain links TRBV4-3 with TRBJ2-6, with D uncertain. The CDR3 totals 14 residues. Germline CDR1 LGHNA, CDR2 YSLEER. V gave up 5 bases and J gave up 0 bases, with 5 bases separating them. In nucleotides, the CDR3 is TGCGCCAGCAGCTGGTCCTCTGGGGCCAACGTCCTGACTTTC. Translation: CASSWSSGANVLTF.

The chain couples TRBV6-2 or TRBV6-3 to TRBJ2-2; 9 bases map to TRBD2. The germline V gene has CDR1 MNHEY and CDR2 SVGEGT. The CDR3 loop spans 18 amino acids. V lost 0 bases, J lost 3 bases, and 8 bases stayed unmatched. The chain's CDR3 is CASSYSVLAGVYTGELFF. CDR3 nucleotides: TGTGCCAGCAGTTACTCCGTCTTAGCGGGAGTGTACACCGGGGAGCTGTTTTTT.

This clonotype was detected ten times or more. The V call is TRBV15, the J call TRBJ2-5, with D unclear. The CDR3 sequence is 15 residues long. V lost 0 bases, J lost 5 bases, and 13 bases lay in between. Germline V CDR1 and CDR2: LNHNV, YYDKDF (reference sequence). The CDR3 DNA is TGTGCCACCAGCAGAGATGGGCAGGCTGGTGAGACCCAGTACTTC. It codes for CATSRDGQAGETQYF. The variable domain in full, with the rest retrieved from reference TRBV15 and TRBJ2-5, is DAMVIQNPRYQVTQFGKPVTLSCSQTLNHNVMYWYQQKSSQAPKLLFHYYDKDFNNEADTPDNFQSRRPNTSFCFLDIRSPGLGDTAMYLCATSRDGQAGETQYFGPGTRLLVL.

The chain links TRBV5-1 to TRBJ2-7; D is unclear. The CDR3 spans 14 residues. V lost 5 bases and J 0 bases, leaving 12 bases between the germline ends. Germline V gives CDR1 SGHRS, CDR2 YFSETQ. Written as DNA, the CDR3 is TGCGCCAGCAGTCCGGACGGCGTCTCCTACGAGCAGTACTTC. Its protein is CASSPDGVSYEQYF. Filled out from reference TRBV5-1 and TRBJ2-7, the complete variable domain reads KAGVTQTPRYLIKTRGQQVTLSCSPISGHRSVSWYQQTPGQGLQFLFEYFSETQRNKGNFPGRFSGRQFSNSRSEMNVSTLELGDSALYLCASSPDGVSYEQYFGPGTRLTVT.

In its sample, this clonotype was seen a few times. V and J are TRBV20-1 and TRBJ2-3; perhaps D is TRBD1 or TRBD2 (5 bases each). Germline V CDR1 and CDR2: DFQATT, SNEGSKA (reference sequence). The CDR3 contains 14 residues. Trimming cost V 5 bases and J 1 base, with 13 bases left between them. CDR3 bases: TGCAGTGCTTGTAGAGGGGCCTGCACAGATACGCAGTATTTT. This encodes CSACRGACTDTQYF.

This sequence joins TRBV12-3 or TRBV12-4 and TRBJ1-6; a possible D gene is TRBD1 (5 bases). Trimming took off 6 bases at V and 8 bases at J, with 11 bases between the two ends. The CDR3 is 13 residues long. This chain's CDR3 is CASREWGDSPLHF. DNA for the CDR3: TGTGCCAGCAGGGAATGGGGGGATTCACCCCTCCACTTT.

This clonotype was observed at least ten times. As DNA, the CDR3 is TGCAGTGCTAGTCTGCCAGTCTTCCCCTACGAGCAGTACTTC. It specifies CSASLPVFPYEQYF. The J gene is TRBJ2-7, the V gene TRBV20-1; D is unclear. V was clipped by 3 bases and J by 2 bases, with 14 bases between them. There are 14 residues in the CDR3. Per germline, CDR1 DFQATT and CDR2 SNEGSKA (reference sequence).

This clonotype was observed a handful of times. This CDR3 is CSARDTGTSGRANEQFF. CDR3 DNA sequence: TGCAGTGCTAGAGACACCGGGACTAGCGGGAGGGCCAATGAGCAGTTCTTC. The chain joins TRBV20-1 to TRBJ2-1; 16 positions agree with TRBD2. CDR1 and CDR2 from the germline V gene are DFQATT and SNEGSKA (reference sequence). The CDR3 has 17 residues. After removal of 0 bases from V and 6 bases from J, the junction contained 5 bases not matched to a gene.

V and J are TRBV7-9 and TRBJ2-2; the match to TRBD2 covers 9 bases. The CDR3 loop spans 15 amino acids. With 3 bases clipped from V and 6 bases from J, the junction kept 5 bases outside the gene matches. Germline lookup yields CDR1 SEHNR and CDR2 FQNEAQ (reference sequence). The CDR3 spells CASSFSGRGAGELFF. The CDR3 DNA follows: TGTGCCAGCAGCTTTAGCGGGAGAGGGGCCGGGGAGCTGTTTTTT.

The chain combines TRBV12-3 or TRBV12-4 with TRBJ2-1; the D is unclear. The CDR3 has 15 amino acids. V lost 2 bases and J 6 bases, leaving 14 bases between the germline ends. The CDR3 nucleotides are TGTGCCAGCAGTTTAACCCCGGAATGGGTCAATGAGCAGTTCTTC. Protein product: CASSLTPEWVNEQFF.

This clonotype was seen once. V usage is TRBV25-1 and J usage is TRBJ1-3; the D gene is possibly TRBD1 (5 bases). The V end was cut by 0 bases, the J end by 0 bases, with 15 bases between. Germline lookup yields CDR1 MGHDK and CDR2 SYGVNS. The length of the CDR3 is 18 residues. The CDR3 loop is CASSEYPIGRGSGNTIYF. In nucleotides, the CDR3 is TGTGCCAGCAGTGAATATCCCATAGGAAGGGGCTCTGGAAACACCATATATTTT. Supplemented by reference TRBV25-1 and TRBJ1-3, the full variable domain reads EADIYQTPRYLVIGTGKKITLECSQTMGHDKMYWYQQDPGMELHLIHYSYGVNSTEKGDLSSESTVSRIRTEHFPLTLESARPSHTSQYLCASSEYPIGRGSGNTIYFGEGSWLTVV.

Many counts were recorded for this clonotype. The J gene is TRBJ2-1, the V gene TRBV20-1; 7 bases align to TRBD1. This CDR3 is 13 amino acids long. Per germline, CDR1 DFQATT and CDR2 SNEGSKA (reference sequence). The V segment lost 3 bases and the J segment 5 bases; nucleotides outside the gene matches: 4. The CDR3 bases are TGCAGTGCTAGGCCGCAGGGGGACAATGAGCAGTTCTTC. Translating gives CSARPQGDNEQFF.

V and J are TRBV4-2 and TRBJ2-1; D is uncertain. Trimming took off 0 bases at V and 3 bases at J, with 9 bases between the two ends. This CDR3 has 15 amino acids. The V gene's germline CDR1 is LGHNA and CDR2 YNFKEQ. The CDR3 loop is CASSQDRPRYNEQFF. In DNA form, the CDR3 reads TGTGCCAGCAGCCAAGATCGACCGCGCTACAATGAGCAGTTCTTC.

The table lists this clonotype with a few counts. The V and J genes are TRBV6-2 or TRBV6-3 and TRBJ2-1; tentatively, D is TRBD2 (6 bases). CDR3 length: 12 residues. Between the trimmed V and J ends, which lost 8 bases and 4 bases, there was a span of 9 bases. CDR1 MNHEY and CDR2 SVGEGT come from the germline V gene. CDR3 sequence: CASGGNYNEQFF. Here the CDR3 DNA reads TGTGCCAGCGGGGGGAATTACAATGAGCAGTTCTTC.

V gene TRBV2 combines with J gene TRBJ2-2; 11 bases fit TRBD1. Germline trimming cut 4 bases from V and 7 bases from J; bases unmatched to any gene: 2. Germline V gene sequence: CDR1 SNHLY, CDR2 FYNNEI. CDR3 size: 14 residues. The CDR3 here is CASSGTGGFGELFF. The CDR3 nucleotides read TGTGCCAGCAGTGGGACAGGGGGCTTCGGGGAGCTGTTTTTT.

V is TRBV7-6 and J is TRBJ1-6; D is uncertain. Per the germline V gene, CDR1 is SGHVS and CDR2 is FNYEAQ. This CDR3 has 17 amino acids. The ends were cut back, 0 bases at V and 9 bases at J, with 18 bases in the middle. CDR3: CASSLASSAIPGSPLHF. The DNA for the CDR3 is TGTGCCAGCAGCTTAGCTTCGTCAGCCATTCCGGGTTCACCCCTCCACTTT.

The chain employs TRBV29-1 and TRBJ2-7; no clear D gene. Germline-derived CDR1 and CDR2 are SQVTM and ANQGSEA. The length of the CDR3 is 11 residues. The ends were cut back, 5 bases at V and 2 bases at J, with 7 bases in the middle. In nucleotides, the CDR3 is TGCAGCGTTCTAGGGACCTACGAGCAGTACTTC. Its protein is CSVLGTYEQYF.

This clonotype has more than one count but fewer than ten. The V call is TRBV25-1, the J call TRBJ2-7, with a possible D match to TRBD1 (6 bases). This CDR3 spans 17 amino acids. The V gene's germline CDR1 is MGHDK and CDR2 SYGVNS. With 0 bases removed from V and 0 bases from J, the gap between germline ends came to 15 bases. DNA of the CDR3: TGTGCCAGCAGTGAATATGCAGGGACAAGGAGCTCCTACGAGCAGTACTTC. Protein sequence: CASSEYAGTRSSYEQYF.